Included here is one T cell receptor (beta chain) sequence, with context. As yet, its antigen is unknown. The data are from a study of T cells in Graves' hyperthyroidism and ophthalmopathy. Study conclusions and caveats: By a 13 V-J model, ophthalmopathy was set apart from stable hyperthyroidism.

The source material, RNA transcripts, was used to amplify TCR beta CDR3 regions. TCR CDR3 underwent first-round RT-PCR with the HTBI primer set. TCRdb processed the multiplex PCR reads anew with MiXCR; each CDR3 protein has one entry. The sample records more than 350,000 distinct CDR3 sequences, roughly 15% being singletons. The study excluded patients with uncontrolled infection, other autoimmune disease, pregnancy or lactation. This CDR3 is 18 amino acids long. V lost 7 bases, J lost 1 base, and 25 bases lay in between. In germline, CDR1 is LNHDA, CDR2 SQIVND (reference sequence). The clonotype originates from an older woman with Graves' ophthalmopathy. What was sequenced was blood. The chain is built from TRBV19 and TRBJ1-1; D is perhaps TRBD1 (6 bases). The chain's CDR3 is CASNLGPQGRSRNTEAFF. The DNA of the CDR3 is TGTGCCAGTAACCTGGGGCCGCAGGGGAGATCGAGGAACACTGAAGCTTTCTTT.